What follows are 22 T cell receptor beta chains derived from one specimen sequenced in a study of blood T cell repertoires in COVID-19. Produced via immunoSEQ multiplex PCR; TCRdb's table is partial and in-frame only. Of 100,000 to 120,000 clones in the sample, roughly 85% were seen once. The sequenced material came from peripheral blood. The receptors derive from a woman in her sixties or seventies with COVID-19, enrolled during active disease.

The chain couples TRBV20-1 to TRBJ1-5; 8 positions agree with TRBD1. This CDR3 is 14 amino acids long. Per germline, CDR1 DFQATT and CDR2 SNEGSKA (reference sequence). V lost 3 bases and J lost 5; bases outside the gene matches: 6. The CDR3 nucleotides are TGCAGTGCTAGTCCGACAGGGGTCGATCAGCCCCAGCATTTT. This codes for CSASPTGVDQPQHF.

The J gene is TRBJ1-4, the V gene TRBV15; D unclear. CDR3 length: 16 amino acids. Germline CDR1 is LNHNV and CDR2 is YYDKDF (reference sequence). V was trimmed by 0 bases and J by 7 bases, leaving 15 bases between them. The CDR3: CATSRDLAANGEKLFF. The CDR3 nucleotides are TGTGCCACCAGCAGAGACCTAGCGGCTAACGGTGAAAAACTGTTTTTT.

This chain links TRBV11-1 with TRBJ1-1; the match to TRBD1 covers 9 bases. With V trimmed by 4 bases and J by 11 bases, 14 bases remained unmatched. The CDR3 runs 15 residues. The germline V gene encodes CDR1 SGHAT and CDR2 FQDESV (reference sequence). The CDR3 loop reads CASSYRTGAMMYAFF. For the CDR3, the DNA is TGTGCCAGCAGCTACCGGACAGGGGCAATGATGTACGCTTTCTTT. Drawing the rest from reference TRBV11-1 and TRBJ1-1, the complete variable domain is EAEVAQSPRYKITEKSQAVAFWCDPISGHATLYWYRQILGQGPELLVQFQDESVVDDSQLPKDRFSAERLKGVDSTLKIQPAELGDSAMYLCASSYRTGAMMYAFFGQGTRLTVV.

The V and J genes are TRBV6-6 and TRBJ2-3; 9 nucleotides match TRBD2. J was trimmed by 0 bases and V by 6 bases; bases with no gene match: 7. The CDR3 is 16 residues long. Germline CDR1 reads MNHNY; CDR2 reads SVGAGI (reference sequence). The CDR3 here is CASRPLAGISTDTQYF. The CDR3 nucleotides read TGTGCCAGCAGGCCTCTAGCGGGGATTAGCACAGATACGCAGTATTTT.

The V call is TRBV2, the J call TRBJ1-1, with D possibly TRBD1 on 5 matching bases. The CDR3 runs to 11 residues. Germline V lookup: CDR1 SNHLY, CDR2 FYNNEI. V was cut by 9 bases and J by 6 bases, with 11 bases left in between. CDR3 sequence reads: CASQGSAEAFF. The CDR3 DNA sequence: TGTGCCAGTCAGGGTTCGGCTGAAGCTTTCTTT.

The J gene is TRBJ2-1, the V gene TRBV23-1; tentative D call: TRBD2 (5 bases). TRBV23-1 is flagged as an ORF with uncertain function. The CDR3 extends over 21 amino acids. V dropped 3 bases and J dropped 1 base, with 28 bases sitting between them. The CDR3 reads CASSQPPRRAVRKGSYNEQFF. The CDR3 DNA sequence: TGCGCCAGCAGTCAGCCCCCTCGTAGAGCGGTAAGAAAAGGTTCCTACAATGAGCAGTTCTTC.

The chain has TRBV3-1 (or the pseudogene TRBV3-2) and TRBJ2-7, with a weak D call TRBD2 (6 bases). The V gene's germline CDR1 is LGHDT and CDR2 YNNKEL (reference sequence). Between the trimmed V and J ends, which lost 1 base and 0 bases, there was a span of 13 bases. This CDR3 is 16 amino acids long. The CDR3 region has the DNA TGTGCCAGCAGCCAAGTTCGGGACTCGAGCTCCTACGAGCAGTACTTC. Translation gives CASSQVRDSSSYEQYF.

The gene calls are TRBV27 and TRBJ1-1; 7 bases agree with TRBD1. This CDR3 region has 18 residues. V trimming: 0 bases; J trimming: 1 base; junction bases outside the gene matches: 11. Germline V gene data show CDR1 as MNHEY and CDR2 as SMNVEV (reference sequence). The CDR3 bases are TGTGCCAGCAGTTTATCGACCCTGGACAGGACAGGGAACACTGAAGCTTTCTTT. Protein sequence: CASSLSTLDRTGNTEAFF.

The J gene is TRBJ1-1, the V gene TRBV2; D is undetermined. Germline V gene lookup returns CDR1 SNHLY and CDR2 FYNNEI. There are 12 residues in the CDR3. Between the trimmed V and J ends, which lost 8 bases and 1 base, there was a span of 8 bases. The CDR3 coding sequence is TGTGCCAGCGCCGCTACGAACACTGAAGCTTTCTTT. It yields the protein CASAATNTEAFF.

About this clone itself: Other DNA sequences in the same sample also yield this CDR3. The V and J genes are TRBV29-1 and TRBJ1-2, with D maybe TRBD1 (6 bases). The CDR3 has 11 amino acids. The germline V gene has CDR1 SQVTM and CDR2 ANQGSEA. V was trimmed by 5 bases and J by 6 bases, leaving 10 bases between them. CDR3 DNA: TGCAGCGTTCAGGGGAGAGATGGCTACACCTTC. Its protein is CSVQGRDGYTF.

The rearrangement links TRBV3-1 (or the pseudogene TRBV3-2) to TRBJ1-4; the D gene is possibly TRBD1 (5 bases). CDR3 length: 15 amino acids. Trimming shortened V by 5 bases and J by 8 bases, and 18 bases separated the two germline ends. CDR1 and CDR2 (germline): LGHDT, YNNKEL (reference sequence). CDR3 amino acids: CASSEGTTVGEKLFF. CDR3 sequence (DNA): TGTGCCAGCAGCGAAGGGACTACGGTAGGAGAAAAACTGTTTTTT.

The chain recombines TRBV3-1 (or the pseudogene TRBV3-2) with TRBJ2-2; tentative D call: TRBD1 (6 bases). This CDR3 has 13 amino acids. Trimming removed 8 bases at V and 6 bases at J, with 13 bases between. CDR1 is LGHDT and CDR2 is YNNKEL in the germline V gene (reference sequence). The chain's CDR3 is CASRTQGAGELFF. For the CDR3, the DNA is TGTGCCAGCCGGACACAGGGTGCCGGGGAGCTGTTTTTT.

The V call is TRBV19, the J call TRBJ2-7; possible D gene TRBD1, 5 bases. CDR3 length: 15 residues. The V end lost 1 base, the J end lost 2 bases, and 12 bases lay between the germline ends. Germline CDR1 is LNHDA and CDR2 is SQIVND (reference sequence). The CDR3, as DNA: TGTGCCAGTAGTATAGCAGGCAGGGAAACCTACGAGCAGTACTTC. As protein: CASSIAGRETYEQYF.

The chain employs TRBV2 and TRBJ2-5; 12 nucleotides agree with TRBD1. The CDR3 extends over 15 amino acids. V gave up 7 bases and J gave up 5 bases; unmatched junction bases: 8. CDR1 SNHLY and CDR2 FYNNEI come from the germline V gene. This CDR3 is CASTGQGAPGETQYF. CDR3 nucleotide sequence: TGTGCCAGCACGGGACAGGGGGCCCCGGGGGAGACCCAGTACTTC.

A single count supports this clone. This CDR3 is CASSLDAGGYYGYTF. CDR3 DNA: TGTGCCAGCAGCTTAGACGCCGGGGGATACTATGGCTACACCTTC. The V gene is TRBV11-1, the J gene TRBJ1-2, with D tentatively TRBD1 (5 bases). V was cut by 1 base and J by 3 bases, with 12 bases left in between. CDR3 length: 15 amino acids. Germline-derived CDR1 and CDR2 are SGHAT and FQDESV (reference sequence).

The chain employs TRBV9 and TRBJ2-1, with D possibly TRBD1 on 7 matching bases. Trimming left V 0 bases short and J 3 bases short, with 13 bases between. This CDR3 comprises 16 residues. Germline V gene data show CDR1 as SGDLS and CDR2 as YYNGEE. The CDR3 here is CASSVGGGGGYNEQFF. CDR3 in DNA: TGTGCCAGCAGCGTAGGAGGAGGGGGCGGCTACAATGAGCAGTTCTTC.

The chain has TRBV19 and TRBJ2-1; a possible D gene is TRBD2 (6 bases). Trimming removed 2 bases at V and 2 bases at J, with 10 bases between. The CDR3 covers 15 residues. CDR1 is LNHDA, CDR2 SQIVND, per germline (reference sequence). DNA for the CDR3: TGTGCCAGTAGTATATGGGGGGTGACCTACAATGAGCAGTTCTTC. Its protein is CASSIWGVTYNEQFF.

The V gene is TRBV2, the J gene TRBJ1-3; D is undetermined. The CDR3 sequence is 15 residues long. Germline loops: CDR1 SNHLY, CDR2 FYNNEI. Trimming pared 4 bases from V and 4 bases from J, leaving 14 bases between. The CDR3 is CASSGFPGRGNTIYF. CDR3 sequence (DNA): TGTGCCAGCAGTGGCTTTCCGGGGAGAGGAAACACCATATATTTT.

The chain uses TRBV7-9 and TRBJ2-7; TRBD1 matches at 7 bases. The CDR3 sequence is 14 residues long. The ends lost 3 bases at V and 6 bases at J; junction bases unmatched: 8. Germline V CDR1 and CDR2: SEHNR, FQNEAQ (reference sequence). The DNA for the CDR3 is TGTGCCAGCAGCTTCGATACAGGGGACGGCGAGCAGTACTTC. Translating gives CASSFDTGDGEQYF.

The chain joins TRBV6-5 to TRBJ1-2; 7 nucleotides match TRBD1. This CDR3 region has 14 residues. Trimming took 7 bases from V and 8 from J; bases not matched to a gene: 13. The germline CDR1 and CDR2 sequences are MNHEY and SVGAGI. CDR3 protein: CASKTPDRVNGYTF. In DNA, the CDR3 is TGTGCCAGCAAAACACCAGACAGGGTGAACGGCTACACCTTC.

This chain links TRBV10-1 with TRBJ2-3; 8 nucleotides agree with TRBD2. The CDR3 has 17 amino acids. V was clipped by 6 bases and J by 2 bases; unmatched bases: 13. The germline V gene encodes CDR1 WNHNN and CDR2 SYGVQD (reference sequence). In DNA, the CDR3 is TGCGCCAGCAGCGCCCACCCCCGGGGGGGCCTCACAGATACGCAGTATTTT. Translation gives CASSAHPRGGLTDTQYF.

The chain uses TRBV5-4 and TRBJ1-2, with a possible D match to TRBD1 (6 bases). The CDR3 covers 15 residues. V was clipped by 4 bases and J by 1 base, with 14 bases between them. The germline V gene encodes CDR1 SGHNT and CDR2 YYREEE (reference sequence). The CDR3 DNA is TGTGCCAGCAGCCTCGGACAGTTTTATAACTATGGCTACACCTTC. It codes for CASSLGQFYNYGYTF.